This T cell receptor beta chain came from a study of blood T cell repertoires in COVID-19. About the research overall: Material from acute and convalescent COVID-19 was sourced from the United States, Italy and Spain. T cells, B-cell-depleted T cells, or PBMCs provided the cDNA or gDNA that served as material.

V gave up 0 bases and J gave up 3 bases, with 8 bases separating them. The CDR3 contains 14 residues. Germline CDR1 reads SGHAT; CDR2 reads FQDESV (reference sequence). As processed by the authors: Nucleated cell counts were estimated from reference gene primer amplification. Assay: immunoSEQ multiplex PCR; the TCRdb copy retains only in-frame clones and omits some. V and J calls and clone size come straight from that table; D and trimming were deduced from the DNA. Of 540,000 or so clones in the sample, about 89% were seen once. Those enrolled in Seattle joined during active infection and were followed longitudinally afterward.

Material for sequencing was peripheral blood. The TCR sequence derives from a woman aged 50 to 60 with COVID-19, enrolled during active disease. The chain is built from TRBV11-1 and TRBJ1-1; D is ambiguous. As DNA, the CDR3 is TGTGCCAGCAGCTTAGCTGAGGGAGACACTGAAGCTTTCTTT. It yields the protein CASSLAEGDTEAFF. Full variable domain (outside the CDR3, taken from reference TRBV11-1 and TRBJ1-1): EAEVAQSPRYKITEKSQAVAFWCDPISGHATLYWYRQILGQGPELLVQFQDESVVDDSQLPKDRFSAERLKGVDSTLKIQPAELGDSAMYLCASSLAEGDTEAFFGQGTRLTVV.